This T cell receptor beta chain was observed in a study of identical twins. Template switching added a universal primer site; cDNA carried unique molecular identifiers. TCRdb re-called the 5' RACE reads through MiXCR, storing one row per CDR3 protein. This repertoire shows about 570,000 distinct CDR3 sequences, more than 9% found once; its top ten account for around 3.2%. Overall study results and limits: Researchers reported weaker excess twin sharing in beta out-of-frame sequences. Rather than following the same donors, the conclusions depended on cross-sectional statistical analysis.

CDR1 and CDR2 from the germline V gene are DFQATT and SNEGSKA (reference sequence). The CDR3 length is 12 residues. The V and J ends lost 3 bases and 3 bases respectively, with 6 bases between them. A note on this clonotype: Its antigen is unidentified.

These data were also reused for a study on yellow fever vaccine responses in identical twins.

The sequenced material came from PBMCs. The rearrangement links TRBV20-1 to TRBJ2-1; D not resolved. This TCR was recovered from a woman younger than 35 in good health. CDR3 in DNA: TGCAGTGCTAGCGAGAACTACAATGAGCAGTTCTTC. Residues: CSASENYNEQFF.